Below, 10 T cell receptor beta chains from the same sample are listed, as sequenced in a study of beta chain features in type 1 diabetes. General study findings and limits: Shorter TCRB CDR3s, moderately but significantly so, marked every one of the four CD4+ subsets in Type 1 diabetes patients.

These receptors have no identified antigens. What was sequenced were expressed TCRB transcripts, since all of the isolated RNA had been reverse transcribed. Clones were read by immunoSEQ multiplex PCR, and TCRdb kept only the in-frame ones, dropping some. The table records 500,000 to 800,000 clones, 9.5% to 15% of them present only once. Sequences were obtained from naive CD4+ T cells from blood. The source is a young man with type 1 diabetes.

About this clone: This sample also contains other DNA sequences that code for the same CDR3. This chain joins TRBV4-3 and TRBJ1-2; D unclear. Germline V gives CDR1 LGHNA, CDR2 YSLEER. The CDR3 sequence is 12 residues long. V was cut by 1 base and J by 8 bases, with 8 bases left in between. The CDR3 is CASSQGARGYTF. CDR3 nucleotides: TGCGCCAGCAGCCAAGGAGCCAGGGGCTACACCTTC.

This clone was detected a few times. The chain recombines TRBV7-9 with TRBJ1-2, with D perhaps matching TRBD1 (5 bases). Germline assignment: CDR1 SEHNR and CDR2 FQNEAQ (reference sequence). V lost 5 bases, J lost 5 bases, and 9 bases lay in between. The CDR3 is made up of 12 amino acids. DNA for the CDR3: TGTGCCAGCAGCCGGGGCGCGTATGGCTACACCTTC. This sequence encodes CASSRGAYGYTF.

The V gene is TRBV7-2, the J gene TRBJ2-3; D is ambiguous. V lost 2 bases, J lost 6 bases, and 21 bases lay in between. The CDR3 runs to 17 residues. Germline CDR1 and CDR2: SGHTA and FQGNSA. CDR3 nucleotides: TGTGCCAGCAGCTTACTAAACCGGGCCAACGGTGGGGATACGCAGTATTTT. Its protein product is CASSLLNRANGGDTQYF.

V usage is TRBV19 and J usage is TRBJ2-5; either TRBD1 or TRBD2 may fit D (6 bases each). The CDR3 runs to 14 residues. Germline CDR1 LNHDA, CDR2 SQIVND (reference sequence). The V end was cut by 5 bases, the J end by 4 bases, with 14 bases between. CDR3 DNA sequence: TGTGCCAGTAGTTACAGGGACGGGGGAGAGACCCAGTACTTC. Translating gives CASSYRDGGETQYF.

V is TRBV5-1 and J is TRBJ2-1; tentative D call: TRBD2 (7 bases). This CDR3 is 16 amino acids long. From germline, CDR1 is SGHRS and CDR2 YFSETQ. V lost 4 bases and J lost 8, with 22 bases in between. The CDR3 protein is CASSPGNGGRVDEQFF. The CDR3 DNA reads TGCGCCAGCAGCCCCGGAAACGGGGGGCGAGTCGATGAGCAGTTCTTC. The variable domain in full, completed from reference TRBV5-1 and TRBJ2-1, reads KAGVTQTPRYLIKTRGQQVTLSCSPISGHRSVSWYQQTPGQGLQFLFEYFSETQRNKGNFPGRFSGRQFSNSRSEMNVSTLELGDSALYLCASSPGNGGRVDEQFFGPGTRLTVL.

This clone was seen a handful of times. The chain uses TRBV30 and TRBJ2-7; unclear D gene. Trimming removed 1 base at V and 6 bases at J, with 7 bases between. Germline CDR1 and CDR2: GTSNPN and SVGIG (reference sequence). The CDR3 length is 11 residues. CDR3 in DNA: TGTGCCTGGAGTGGTTTATTCGAGCAGTACTTC. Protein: CAWSGLFEQYF. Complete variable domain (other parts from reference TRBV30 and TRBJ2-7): SQTIHQWPATLVQPVGSPLSLECTVEGTSNPNLYWYRQAAGRGLQLLFYSVGIGQISSEVPQNLSASRPQDRQFILSSKKLLLSDSGFYLCAWSGLFEQYFGPGTRLTVT.

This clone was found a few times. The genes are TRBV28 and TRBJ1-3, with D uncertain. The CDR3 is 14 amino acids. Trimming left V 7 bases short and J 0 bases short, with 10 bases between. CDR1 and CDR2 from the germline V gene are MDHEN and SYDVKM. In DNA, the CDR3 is TGTGCCAGCACTATCGCAGGCTCTGGAAACACCATATATTTT. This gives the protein CASTIAGSGNTIYF. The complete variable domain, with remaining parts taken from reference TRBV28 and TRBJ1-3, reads DVKVTQSSRYLVKRTGEKVFLECVQDMDHENMFWYRQDPGLGLRLIYFSYDVKMKEKGDIPEGYSVSREKKERFSLILESASTNQTSMYLCASTIAGSGNTIYFGEGSWLTVV.

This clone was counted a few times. This CDR3 is CAWSVNSRSYEQYF. The CDR3 coding sequence is TGTGCCTGGAGTGTTAACAGTAGGTCCTACGAGCAGTACTTC. The V gene is TRBV30, the J gene TRBJ2-7; no firm D call. CDR1 is GTSNPN and CDR2 is SVGIG in the germline V gene (reference sequence). This CDR3 has 14 residues. V was pared by 0 bases and J by 1 base, with 10 bases between.

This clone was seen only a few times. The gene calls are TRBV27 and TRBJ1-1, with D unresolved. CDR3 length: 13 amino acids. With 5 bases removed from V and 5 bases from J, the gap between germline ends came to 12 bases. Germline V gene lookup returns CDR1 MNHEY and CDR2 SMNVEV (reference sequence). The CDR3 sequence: CASSVRWRTEAFF. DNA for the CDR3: TGTGCCAGCAGTGTTAGGTGGAGAACTGAAGCTTTCTTT.

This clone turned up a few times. The CDR3 sequence: CASSPWRGRTLHF. As DNA, the CDR3 is TGTGCCAGCAGCCCCTGGCGGGGGCGAACCCTCCACTTT. This chain links TRBV5-6 with TRBJ1-6; D perhaps matches TRBD1 (6 bases). Germline assignment: CDR1 SGHDT and CDR2 YYEEEE. This CDR3 is 13 amino acids long. V shed 4 bases and J shed 14 bases, with 16 bases lying between them.